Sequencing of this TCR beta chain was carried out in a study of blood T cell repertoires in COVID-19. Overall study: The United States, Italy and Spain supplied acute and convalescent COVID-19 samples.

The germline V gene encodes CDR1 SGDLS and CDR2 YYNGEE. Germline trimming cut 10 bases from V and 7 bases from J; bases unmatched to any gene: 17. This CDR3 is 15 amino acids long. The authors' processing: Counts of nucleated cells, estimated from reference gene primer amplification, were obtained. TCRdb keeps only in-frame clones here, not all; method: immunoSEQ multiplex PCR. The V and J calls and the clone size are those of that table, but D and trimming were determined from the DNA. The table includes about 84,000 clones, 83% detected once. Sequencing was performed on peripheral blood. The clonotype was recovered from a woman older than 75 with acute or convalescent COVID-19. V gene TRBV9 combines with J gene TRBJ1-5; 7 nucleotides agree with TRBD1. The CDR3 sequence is CAYRRPGTVRQPQHF. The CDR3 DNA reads TGTGCCTATAGGCGGCCCGGGACAGTGAGACAGCCCCAGCATTTT.